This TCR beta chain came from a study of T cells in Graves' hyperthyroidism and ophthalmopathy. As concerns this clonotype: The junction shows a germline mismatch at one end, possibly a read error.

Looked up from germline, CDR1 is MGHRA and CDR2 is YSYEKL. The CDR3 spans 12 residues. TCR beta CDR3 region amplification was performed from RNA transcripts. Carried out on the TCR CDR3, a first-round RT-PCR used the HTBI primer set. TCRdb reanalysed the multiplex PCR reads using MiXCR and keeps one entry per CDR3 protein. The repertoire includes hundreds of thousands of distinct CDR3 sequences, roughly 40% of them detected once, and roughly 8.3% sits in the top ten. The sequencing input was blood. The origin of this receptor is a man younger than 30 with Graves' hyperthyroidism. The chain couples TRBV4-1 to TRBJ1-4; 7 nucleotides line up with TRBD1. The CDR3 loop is CASEQGDEKLFF. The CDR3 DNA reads TGTGCCAGCGAGCAGGGGGATGAAAAACTGTTTTTT.